The 25 T cell receptor beta chains below all came from one sample that was sequenced in a study of blood T cell repertoires in COVID-19. Profiled with immunoSEQ multiplex PCR; TCRdb holds only in-frame clones, not every one. The data contain 430,000 or so clones, around 90% of them singletons. Source material: peripheral blood. The receptors here all came from a man aged 18 to 29 with COVID-19, enrolled during active disease.

Note on this clone: This sample also contains other DNA sequences that code for the same CDR3. This chain connects TRBV29-1 to TRBJ1-1; 10 bases are a match to TRBD1. V shed 6 bases and J 4 bases; nucleotides not matched to a gene: 5. This CDR3 spans 13 amino acids. Germline CDR1 is SQVTM and CDR2 is ANQGSEA. In DNA form, the CDR3 reads TGCAGCGTAGGACAGGGGGTGGTCACTGAAGCTTTCTTT. Its protein product is CSVGQGVVTEAFF.

J is TRBJ2-1 and V is TRBV6-1; 14 bases are shared with TRBD2. V shed 1 base, J shed 7 bases, and the junction held 0 bases outside the gene matches. Germline lookup yields CDR1 MNHNS and CDR2 SASEGT. The CDR3 is 15 amino acids. CDR3 bases: TGTGCCAGCAGTGAAGGACTAGCGGGGGGGAATGAGCAGTTCTTC. The encoded protein is CASSEGLAGGNEQFF.

Turning to this clone: Other DNA variants within this sample encode the same CDR3. The rearrangement joins TRBV20-1 to TRBJ2-7, with unresolved D. V gave up 1 base and J gave up 4 bases, with 5 bases separating them. The CDR3 is 11 residues long. CDR1 is DFQATT, CDR2 SNEGSKA, per germline (reference sequence). The CDR3 DNA follows: TGCAGTGCTAGAGCAGGATACGAGCAGTACTTC. Amino acid sequence: CSARAGYEQYF.

This chain connects TRBV27 to TRBJ2-2; maybe TRBD2 (6 bases). V lost 4 bases, J lost 4 bases, and 13 bases lay in between. Germline V gives CDR1 MNHEY, CDR2 SMNVEV (reference sequence). The CDR3 spans 15 residues. As DNA, the CDR3 is TGTGCCAGCAGTTACATATTGGGGGGCACCGGGGAGCTGTTTTTT. This translates into CASSYILGGTGELFF.

This clone is a singleton in its sample. This chain connects TRBV19 to TRBJ1-3; the D is unclear. With 5 bases removed from V and 4 bases from J, the gap between germline ends came to 9 bases. CDR1 LNHDA and CDR2 SQIVND come from the germline V gene (reference sequence). The CDR3 has 13 residues. The CDR3 protein is CASSWAEGNTIYF. CDR3 DNA sequence: TGTGCCAGTAGTTGGGCAGAAGGAAACACCATATATTTT.

The chain recombines TRBV4-1 with TRBJ1-5, with D uncertain. V was pared by 1 base and J by 2 bases, with 9 bases between. The CDR3 runs to 15 residues. Germline V gene sequence: CDR1 MGHRA, CDR2 YSYEKL. DNA for the CDR3: TGCGCCAGCAGCCAAGTCGGGTTGGGCAATCAGCCCCAGCATTTT. This translates into CASSQVGLGNQPQHF.

The chain recombines TRBV5-1 with TRBJ1-1, with D possibly being TRBD1 (5 bases). The CDR3 is made up of 14 amino acids. The V gene's germline CDR1 is SGHRS and CDR2 YFSETQ. The V gene lost 4 bases and the J gene lost 0 bases, with 10 bases spanning the gap. The CDR3 DNA reads TGCGCCAGCAGCCAGGGCCTTATGAACACTGAAGCTTTCTTT. Its protein is CASSQGLMNTEAFF.

This clone has just one count. J is TRBJ2-3 and V is TRBV7-2; 11 positions match TRBD2. The CDR3 is 16 amino acids. V shed 2 bases, J shed 0 bases, and the junction held 1 base outside the gene matches. CDR1 SGHTA and CDR2 FQGNSA come from the germline V gene. For the CDR3, the DNA is TGTGCCAGCAGCTTACTAGCGGGGGGTAGCACAGATACGCAGTATTTT. It encodes CASSLLAGGSTDTQYF. The complete variable domain, with remaining parts taken from reference TRBV7-2 and TRBJ2-3, reads GAGVSQSPSNKVTEKGKDVELRCDPISGHTALYWYRQSLGQGLEFLIYFQGNSAPDKSGLPSDRFSAERTGGSVSTLTIQRTQQEDSAVYLCASSLLAGGSTDTQYFGPGTRLTVL.

The chain is built from TRBV11-3 and TRBJ2-7, with D perhaps matching TRBD2 (5 bases). The V end lost 5 bases, the J end lost 7 bases, and 9 bases lay between the germline ends. The germline gives CDR1 SGHNT, CDR2 YENEEA. The CDR3 has 11 amino acids. CDR3 protein: CASSEGLEQYF. In DNA form, the CDR3 reads TGTGCCAGCAGCGAGGGATTGGAGCAGTACTTC.

This clone was seen a handful of times. V and J are TRBV11-2 and TRBJ2-7, with 11 bases matching TRBD2. Germline assignment: CDR1 SGHAT and CDR2 FQNNGV. The CDR3 extends over 18 amino acids. V trimming: 2 bases; J trimming: 2 bases; junction bases outside the gene matches: 11. The CDR3 region has the DNA TGTGCCAGCAGCTTACTCAAAGCTAGCGGGAGGTGGGCCTACGAGCAGTACTTC. Translation gives CASSLLKASGRWAYEQYF.

This chain uses TRBV6-1 with TRBJ1-2; 7 bases match TRBD1. J was trimmed by 8 bases and V by 2 bases; bases with no gene match: 8. The germline V gene encodes CDR1 MNHNS and CDR2 SASEGT. The CDR3 extends over 14 amino acids. CDR3 nucleotide sequence: TGTGCCAGCAGTGAACCACCACAGGGGAGAGGCTACACCTTC. The encoded protein is CASSEPPQGRGYTF.

The chain links TRBV4-1 to TRBJ2-3, with TRBD1 identical over 10 bases. V shed 3 bases and J 5 bases; nucleotides not matched to a gene: 8. The CDR3 has 16 amino acids. The germline CDR1 and CDR2 sequences are MGHRA and YSYEKL. CDR3 loop: CASSQASGTGEDTQYF. DNA of the CDR3: TGCGCCAGCAGCCAGGCCTCCGGGACAGGGGAAGATACGCAGTATTTT.

The J gene is TRBJ1-3, the V gene TRBV6-5, with D unresolved. The V gene lost 2 bases and the J gene lost 0 bases, with 8 bases spanning the gap. CDR3 length: 15 residues. Germline CDR1 reads MNHEY; CDR2 reads SVGAGI. The CDR3 region has the DNA TGTGCCAGCAGTTACGACTTATACTCTGGAAACACCATATATTTT. Its protein product is CASSYDLYSGNTIYF.

This clone has just one count. The rearrangement uses TRBV7-9 and TRBJ2-5; 8 bases are a match to TRBD2. Germline CDR1 and CDR2: SEHNR and FQNEAQ (reference sequence). With 1 base clipped from V and 5 bases from J, the junction kept 9 bases outside the gene matches. The CDR3 consists of 16 residues. CDR3 protein: CASSLDISGAAETQYF. CDR3 nucleotides: TGTGCCAGCAGCTTAGATATTAGCGGGGCCGCGGAGACCCAGTACTTC.

The chain recombines TRBV24-1 with TRBJ1-1, with D maybe TRBD1 (6 bases). CDR1 KGHDR and CDR2 SFDVKD come from the germline V gene. Trimming cost V 8 bases and J 2 bases, with 11 bases left between them. The CDR3 covers 13 residues. The CDR3 DNA reads as TGTGCCACCAAGAACAGGGCCAACACTGAAGCTTTCTTT. Residues: CATKNRANTEAFF.

V is TRBV5-5 and J is TRBJ2-3, with a weak D call TRBD2 (6 bases). CDR1 is SGHKS, CDR2 YYEKEE, per germline (reference sequence). The ends were cut back, 0 bases at V and 5 bases at J, with 10 bases in the middle. The CDR3 loop spans 14 amino acids. In DNA form, the CDR3 reads TGTGCCAGCAGCTTGGAGCGTAGCGGAGATACGCAGTATTTT. It codes for CASSLERSGDTQYF.

The J gene is TRBJ2-7, the V gene TRBV19, with TRBD2 matching over 8 bases. This CDR3 is built from 14 residues. J was trimmed by 4 bases and V by 5 bases; bases with no gene match: 7. In germline, CDR1 is LNHDA, CDR2 SQIVND (reference sequence). The CDR3 is CASSPTQRGYEQYF. DNA for the CDR3: TGTGCCAGTAGTCCCACCCAGCGGGGGTACGAGCAGTACTTC.

The gene calls are TRBV27 and TRBJ2-1, with a possible D match to TRBD1 (5 bases). The CDR3 contains 15 residues. Trimming pared 11 bases from V and 4 bases from J, leaving 21 bases between. CDR1 is MNHEY and CDR2 is SMNVEV in the germline V gene (reference sequence). The CDR3 reads CASSPGPTPYNEQFF. The CDR3 bases are TGTGCCTCTTCCCCAGGGCCCACCCCATACAATGAGCAGTTCTTC.

V is TRBV2 and J is TRBJ1-2, with a weak D call TRBD1 (6 bases). The CDR3 extends over 15 amino acids. Trimming took off 7 bases at V and 4 bases at J, with 19 bases between the two ends. Germline loops: CDR1 SNHLY, CDR2 FYNNEI. CDR3 nucleotide sequence: TGTGCCAGCATTCCAGGGGTAGTGGTAGGCTATGGCTACACCTTC. Translating it yields CASIPGVVVGYGYTF.

This clone came up a few times. The rearrangement joins TRBV29-1 to TRBJ1-1, with no clear D. Germline CDR1 is SQVTM and CDR2 is ANQGSEA. This CDR3 has 11 amino acids. The germline V and J ends were trimmed by 4 bases and 0 bases, with 3 bases remaining between them. The CDR3 sequence is CSVAMNTEAFF. CDR3 in DNA: TGCAGCGTTGCCATGAACACTGAAGCTTTCTTT.

The chain has TRBV5-1 and TRBJ2-7; D uncertain. This CDR3 has 11 residues. Trimming pared 4 bases from V and 3 bases from J, leaving 5 bases between. Per the germline V gene, CDR1 is SGHRS and CDR2 is YFSETQ. CDR3 nucleotide sequence: TGCGCCAGCAGCCACAACTACGAGCAGTACTTC. As protein: CASSHNYEQYF.

V is TRBV4-2 and J is TRBJ2-1, with 9 bases aligning to TRBD2. This CDR3 region has 15 residues. CDR1 is LGHNA, CDR2 YNFKEQ, per germline. V lost 2 bases, J lost 6 bases, and 5 bases stayed unmatched. Here the CDR3 DNA reads TGTGCCAGCAGCCAACCGGGACTAGCTTCCAATGAGCAGTTCTTC. It encodes CASSQPGLASNEQFF.

The rearrangement links TRBV4-1 to TRBJ2-2; 12 bases align to TRBD1. V was clipped by 3 bases and J by 7 bases; unmatched bases: 12. The CDR3 is 18 amino acids. Looked up from germline, CDR1 is MGHRA and CDR2 is YSYEKL. DNA of the CDR3: TGCGCCAGCAGCCAGCAAACCCGGGACAGGGGGCGATTCGGGGAGCTGTTTTTT. It is translated as CASSQQTRDRGRFGELFF.

The chain employs TRBV5-1 and TRBJ2-7, with 9 bases fitting TRBD2. The V and J ends lost 5 bases and 5 bases, in that order; junction bases with no gene match: 11. Per germline, CDR1 SGHRS and CDR2 YFSETQ. The length of the CDR3 is 15 residues. The CDR3 here is CASRLTGTSSHEQYF. The CDR3 bases are TGCGCCAGCAGGTTAACCGGGACTAGCAGTCACGAGCAGTACTTC.

The chain combines TRBV6-5 with TRBJ1-2, with D uncertain. Germline V lookup: CDR1 MNHEY, CDR2 SVGAGI. Between the trimmed V and J ends, which lost 1 base and 5 bases, there was a span of 11 bases. This CDR3 has 14 amino acids. CDR3 sequence: CASSYLPGYYGYTF. In DNA, the CDR3 is TGTGCCAGCAGTTACTTACCAGGATATTATGGCTACACCTTC.